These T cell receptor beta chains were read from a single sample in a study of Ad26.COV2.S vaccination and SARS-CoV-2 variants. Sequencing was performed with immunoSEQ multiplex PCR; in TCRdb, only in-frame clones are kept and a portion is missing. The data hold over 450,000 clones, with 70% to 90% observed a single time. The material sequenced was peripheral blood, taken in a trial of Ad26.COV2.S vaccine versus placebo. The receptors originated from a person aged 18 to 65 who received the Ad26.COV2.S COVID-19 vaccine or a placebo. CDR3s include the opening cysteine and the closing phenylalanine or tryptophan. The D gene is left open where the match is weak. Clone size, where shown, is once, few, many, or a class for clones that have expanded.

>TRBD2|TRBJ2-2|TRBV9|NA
TGTGCCAGCAGCAAGGGACTAGCGGGAGGGCCGGACACCGGGGAGCTGTTTTTT
CASSKGLAGGPDTGELFF
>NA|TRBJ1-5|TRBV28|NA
TGTGCCAGCAGTCCCACACCACAGGGATCCGGGAATCAGCCCCAGCATTTT
CASSPTPQGSGNQPQHF
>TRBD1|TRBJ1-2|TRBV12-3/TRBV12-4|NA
TGTGCCAGCAGTCCCCAGGGGGTTTATGGCTACACCTTC
CASSPQGVYGYTF
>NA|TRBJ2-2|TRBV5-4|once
TGTGCCAGCAGCTTGCAGGGGGGTACCACCGGGGAGCTGTTTTTT
CASSLQGGTTGELFF
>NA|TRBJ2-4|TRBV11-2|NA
TGTGCCAGCAGCTCATTTAATACAGGGAACATTCAGTACTTC
CASSSFNTGNIQYF
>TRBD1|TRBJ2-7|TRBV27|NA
TGTGCCAGCAGTCGGGACAGCCTCTCCTACGAGCAGTACTTC
CASSRDSLSYEQYF
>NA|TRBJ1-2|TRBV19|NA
TGTGCCAGTGGGGACTGGACAGAGAACTATGGCTACACCTTC
CASGDWTENYGYTF
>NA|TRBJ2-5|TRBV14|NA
TGTGCCAGCAGCCCTGACCCAAGCGGGACCCAGTACTTC
CASSPDPSGTQYF
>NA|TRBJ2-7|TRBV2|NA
TGTGCCAGCAGTGACGCCAACTACGAGCAGTACTTC
CASSDANYEQYF
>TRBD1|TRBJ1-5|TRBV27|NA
TGTGCCAGCAGGGACCAACAGGGGGCCAATCAGCCCCAGCATTTT
CASRDQQGANQPQHF
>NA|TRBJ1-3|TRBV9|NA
TGTGCCAGCAGCGTCGGTGGTAGGTCCAGCTCTGGAAACACCATATATTTT
CASSVGGRSSSGNTIYF
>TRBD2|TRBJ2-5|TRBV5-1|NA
TGCGCCAGCAGCCTTCCCCTAGCGGGTGAAGAGACCCAGTACTTC
CASSLPLAGEETQYF
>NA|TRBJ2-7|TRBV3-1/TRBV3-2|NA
TGTGCCAGCAGCCAAGACACTAGCAGTTACGAGCAGTACTTC
CASSQDTSSYEQYF
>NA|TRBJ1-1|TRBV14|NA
TGTGCCAGCAGCCAGGCGACTCTGGGATCACCTGAAGCTTTCTTT
CASSQATLGSPEAFF
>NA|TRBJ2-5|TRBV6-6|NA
TGTGCCAGCAGGGGGGGGCCGGAGACCCAGTACTTC
CASRGGPETQYF
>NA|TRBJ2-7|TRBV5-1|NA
TGCGCCAGCAGCGGACAGGGAGGGGAGCAGTACTTC
CASSGQGGEQYF
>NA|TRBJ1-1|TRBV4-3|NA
TGCGCCAGCAGCCAAGATAACCGGGTCAGAAACACTGAAGCTTTCTTT
CASSQDNRVRNTEAFF